The 13 T cell receptor beta chains reported below all come from one sample, sequenced in a study of T cell repertoires in cytomegalovirus infection. TCRdb analysed the reads with MiXCR anew, one entry per CDR3 protein. The sample includes some 600,000 distinct CDR3 sequences, 20% to 30% of them seen just once. What was sequenced was CD8+ T cells from PBMCs. The receptors were sampled from a human donor in good health (CMV status not recorded). Some clones in this sample may be carry-over from other donors' samples.

This clonotype was seen only a few times. This sequence joins TRBV7-8 and TRBJ2-2; unclear D gene. V lost 3 bases and J lost 6, with 14 bases in between. Per the germline V gene, CDR1 is SGHVS and CDR2 is FQNEAQ. The CDR3 covers 15 residues. The CDR3 reads CASSLWGGIAGELFF. DNA for the CDR3: TGTGCCAGCAGCTTGTGGGGTGGTATTGCCGGGGAGCTGTTTTTT. Filled out from reference TRBV7-8 and TRBJ2-2, the complete variable domain reads GAGVSQSPRYKVAKRGQDVALRCDPISGHVSLFWYQQALGQGPEFLTYFQNEAQLDKSGLPSDRFFAERPEGSVSTLKIQRTQQEDSAVYLCASSLWGGIAGELFFGEGSRLTVL.

This clonotype was recorded many times. The chain couples TRBV2 to TRBJ2-7, with a tentative D call TRBD1 (5 bases). This CDR3 has 12 residues. In germline, CDR1 is SNHLY, CDR2 FYNNEI. V dropped 7 bases and J dropped 8 bases, with 15 bases sitting between them. The CDR3 is CASISNPGKQYF. The CDR3 DNA follows: TGTGCCAGCATTTCAAACCCAGGGAAGCAGTACTTC.

The chain recombines TRBV4-3 with TRBJ2-2; weak D call: TRBD2 (5 bases). The ends were cut back, 4 bases at V and 6 bases at J, with 9 bases in the middle. The V gene's germline CDR1 is LGHNA and CDR2 YSLEER. The CDR3 spans 13 residues. The CDR3 DNA reads TGCGCCAGCAGCCCCAAGGGAGCCGGGGAGCTGTTTTTT. Its translation is CASSPKGAGELFF.

This chain connects TRBV6-6 to TRBJ2-7; D possibly uses TRBD1 or TRBD2 (5 bases each). V dropped 6 bases and J dropped 3 bases, with 21 bases sitting between them. There are 16 residues in the CDR3. Germline V gene data show CDR1 as MNHNY and CDR2 as SVGAGI (reference sequence). CDR3 amino acids: CASSSTGQGVDYEQYF. CDR3 DNA: TGTGCCAGCAGCTCTACGGGGCAGGGAGTGGACTACGAGCAGTACTTC.

This clonotype was observed a handful of times. This chain connects TRBV14 to TRBJ1-1, with no clear D. Trimming pared 3 bases from V and 3 bases from J, leaving 17 bases between. CDR3 length: 16 residues. The germline V gene encodes CDR1 SGHDN and CDR2 FVKESK. CDR3 protein: CASSHPGPGWDTEAFF. The DNA for the CDR3 is TGTGCCAGCAGCCACCCCGGCCCGGGGTGGGACACTGAAGCTTTCTTT.

In its sample, this clonotype was seen many times. The rearrangement uses TRBV12-3 or TRBV12-4 and TRBJ2-2; D call uncertain. The V and J ends lost 3 bases and 5 bases respectively, with 10 bases between them. The CDR3 runs 14 residues. CDR3 sequence (DNA): TGTGCCAGCAGTTTTTCTCAAACGACCGGGGAGCTGTTTTTT. Translation gives CASSFSQTTGELFF.

The rearrangement joins TRBV2 to TRBJ2-2; 7 bases line up with TRBD1. This CDR3 comprises 18 residues. V was clipped by 0 bases and J by 0 bases; unmatched bases: 7. Per the germline V gene, CDR1 is SNHLY and CDR2 is FYNNEI. The CDR3 sequence is CASSEARGGAPNTGELFF. The CDR3 DNA sequence: TGTGCCAGCAGTGAAGCTCGAGGGGGCGCTCCGAACACCGGGGAGCTGTTTTTT.

V usage is TRBV7-4 and J usage is TRBJ2-7; D uncertain. V was shortened by 6 bases and J by 6 bases, with 21 bases between the two germline ends. The CDR3 extends over 15 amino acids. Germline V gives CDR1 SGHVT, CDR2 SQSDAQ. The CDR3 region has the DNA TGTGCCAGCAGATTTAAGGGCGATGAAGTCGGCGAGCAGTACTTC. It translates to CASRFKGDEVGEQYF.

V and J are TRBV27 and TRBJ1-2, with TRBD1 as a possible D gene (6 bases). The germline CDR1 and CDR2 sequences are MNHEY and SMNVEV (reference sequence). The CDR3 is made up of 14 amino acids. Trimming shortened V by 5 bases and J by 4 bases, and 14 bases separated the two germline ends. The CDR3 nucleotides are TGTGCCAGCAGTGCACAGGGTGGCAGCTATGGCTACACCTTC. Its translation: CASSAQGGSYGYTF.

DNA for the CDR3: TGTGCCAGCAGCGTAGGTAGACAGGGGGACACTGAAGCTTTCTTT. As protein: CASSVGRQGDTEAFF. The chain combines TRBV9 with TRBJ1-1; 9 positions match TRBD1. This CDR3 has 15 residues. Germline CDR1 SGDLS, CDR2 YYNGEE. V dropped 0 bases and J dropped 3; count of bases not matched to a gene: 3.

The rearrangement joins TRBV27 to TRBJ2-1; 8 bases map to TRBD2. V shed 10 bases, J shed 8 bases, and the junction held 16 bases outside the gene matches. This CDR3 spans 15 amino acids. Germline V gene lookup returns CDR1 MNHEY and CDR2 SMNVEV (reference sequence). The CDR3 protein is CATKNGLAPSHEQFF. The CDR3, as DNA: TGTGCCACCAAAAACGGACTAGCTCCTTCCCATGAGCAGTTCTTC.

This clonotype occurred a few times. This chain joins TRBV12-3 or TRBV12-4 and TRBJ2-7; 9 bases are shared with TRBD1. The CDR3 extends over 15 amino acids. Trimming removed 5 bases from V and 2 bases from J; junction bases left unmatched: 7. This chain's CDR3 is CASSPRTGDTYEQYF. The CDR3 coding sequence is TGTGCCAGCAGTCCCCGGACAGGGGATACCTACGAGCAGTACTTC.

This clonotype was picked up many times. This chain uses TRBV27 with TRBJ2-1; D unclear. V was pared by 4 bases and J by 10 bases, with 8 bases between. CDR1 MNHEY and CDR2 SMNVEV come from the germline V gene (reference sequence). The CDR3 is made up of 11 amino acids. For the CDR3, the DNA is TGTGCCAGCAGTTCGGCTTGGGAGCAGTTCTTC. It specifies CASSSAWEQFF.